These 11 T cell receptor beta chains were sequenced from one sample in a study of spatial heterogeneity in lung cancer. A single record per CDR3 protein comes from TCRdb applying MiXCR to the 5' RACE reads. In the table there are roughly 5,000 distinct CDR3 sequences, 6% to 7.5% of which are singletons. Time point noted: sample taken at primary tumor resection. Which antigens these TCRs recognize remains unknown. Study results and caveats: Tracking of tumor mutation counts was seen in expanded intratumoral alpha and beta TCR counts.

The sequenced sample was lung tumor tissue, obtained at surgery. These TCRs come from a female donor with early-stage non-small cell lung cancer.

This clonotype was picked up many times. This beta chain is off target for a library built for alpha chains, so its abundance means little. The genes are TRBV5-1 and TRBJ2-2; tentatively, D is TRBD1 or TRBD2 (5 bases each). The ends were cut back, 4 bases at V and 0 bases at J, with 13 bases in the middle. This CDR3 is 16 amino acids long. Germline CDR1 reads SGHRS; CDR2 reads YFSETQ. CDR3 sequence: CASSPGAVANTGELFF. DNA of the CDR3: TGCGCCAGCAGCCCCGGGGCTGTCGCGAACACCGGGGAGCTGTTTTTT.

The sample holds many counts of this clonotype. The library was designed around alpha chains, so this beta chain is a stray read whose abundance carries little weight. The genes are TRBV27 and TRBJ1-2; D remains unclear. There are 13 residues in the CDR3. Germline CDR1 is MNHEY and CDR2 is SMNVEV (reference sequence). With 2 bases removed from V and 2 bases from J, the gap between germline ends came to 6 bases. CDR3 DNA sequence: TGTGCCAGCAGTTTAGGGAACAACTATGGCTACACCTTC. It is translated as CASSLGNNYGYTF.

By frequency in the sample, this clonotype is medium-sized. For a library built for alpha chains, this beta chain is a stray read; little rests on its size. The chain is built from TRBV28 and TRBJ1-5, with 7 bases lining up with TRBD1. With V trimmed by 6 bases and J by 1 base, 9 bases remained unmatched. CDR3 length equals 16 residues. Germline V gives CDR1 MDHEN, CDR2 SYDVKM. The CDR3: CASRLLDRVSNQPQHF. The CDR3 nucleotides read TGTGCCAGCAGGCTCCTAGACAGGGTGAGCAATCAGCCCCAGCATTTT.

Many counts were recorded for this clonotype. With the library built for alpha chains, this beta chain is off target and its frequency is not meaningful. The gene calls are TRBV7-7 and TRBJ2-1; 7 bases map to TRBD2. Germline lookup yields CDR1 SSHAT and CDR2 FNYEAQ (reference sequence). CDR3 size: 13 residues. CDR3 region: CATAPGTIGEQFF. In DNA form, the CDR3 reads TGTGCTACTGCTCCCGGGACTATTGGTGAGCAGTTCTTC.

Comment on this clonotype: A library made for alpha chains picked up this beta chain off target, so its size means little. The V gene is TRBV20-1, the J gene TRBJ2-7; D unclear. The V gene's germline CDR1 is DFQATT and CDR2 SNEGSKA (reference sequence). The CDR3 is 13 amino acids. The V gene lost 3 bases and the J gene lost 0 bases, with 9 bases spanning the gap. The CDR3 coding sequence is TGCAGTGCTAGGCAGTCGCTCTCCTACGAGCAGTACTTC. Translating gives CSARQSLSYEQYF.

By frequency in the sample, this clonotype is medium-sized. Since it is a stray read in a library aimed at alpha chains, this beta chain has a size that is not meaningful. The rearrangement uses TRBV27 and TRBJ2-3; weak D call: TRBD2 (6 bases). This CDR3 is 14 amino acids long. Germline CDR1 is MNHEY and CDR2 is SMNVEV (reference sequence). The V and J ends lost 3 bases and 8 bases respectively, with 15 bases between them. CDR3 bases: TGTGCCAGCAGTTTTAGCGGTTCGTCGGGTACGCAGTATTTT. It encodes CASSFSGSSGTQYF.

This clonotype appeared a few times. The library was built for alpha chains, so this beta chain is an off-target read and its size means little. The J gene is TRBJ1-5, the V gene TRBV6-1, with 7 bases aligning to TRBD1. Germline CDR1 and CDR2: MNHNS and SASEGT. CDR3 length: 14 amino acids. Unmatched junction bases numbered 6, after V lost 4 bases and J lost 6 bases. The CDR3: CASSASTGSQPQHF. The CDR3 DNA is TGTGCCAGCAGTGCGTCGACAGGGAGTCAGCCCCAGCATTTT.

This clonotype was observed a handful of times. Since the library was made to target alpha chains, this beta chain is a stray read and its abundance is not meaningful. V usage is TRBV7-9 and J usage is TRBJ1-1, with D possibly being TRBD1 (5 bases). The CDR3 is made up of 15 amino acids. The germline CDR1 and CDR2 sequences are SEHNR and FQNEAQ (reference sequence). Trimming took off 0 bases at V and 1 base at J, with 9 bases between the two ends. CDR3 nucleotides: TGTGCCAGCAGCTTAGCTGGGACGGGGAACACTGAAGCTTTCTTT. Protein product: CASSLAGTGNTEAFF. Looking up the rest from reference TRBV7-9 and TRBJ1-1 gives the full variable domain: DTGVSQNPRHKITKRGQNVTFRCDPISEHNRLYWYRQTLGQGPEFLTYFQNEAQLEKSRLLSDRFSAERPKGSFSTLEIQRTEQGDSAMYLCASSLAGTGNTEAFFGQGTRLTVV.

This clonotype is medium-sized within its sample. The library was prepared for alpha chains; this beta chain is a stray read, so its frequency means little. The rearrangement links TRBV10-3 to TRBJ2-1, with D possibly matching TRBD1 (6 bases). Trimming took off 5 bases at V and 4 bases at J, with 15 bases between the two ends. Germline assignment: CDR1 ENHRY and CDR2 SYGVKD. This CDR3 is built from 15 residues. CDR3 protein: CAISLTGDTYNEQFF. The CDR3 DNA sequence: TGTGCCATCAGTCTGACAGGTGATACTTACAATGAGCAGTTCTTC.

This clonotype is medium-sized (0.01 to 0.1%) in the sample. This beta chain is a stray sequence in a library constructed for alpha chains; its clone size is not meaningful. DNA of the CDR3: TGTGCCAGCAGCCGCGTCTTAGAGACAGAAGAGACCCAGTACTTC. Translating it yields CASSRVLETEETQYF. The V call is TRBV27, the J call TRBJ2-5; possible D gene TRBD1, 5 bases. The CDR3 is 15 residues long. The V and J ends lost 6 bases and 3 bases respectively, with 17 bases between them. Germline loops: CDR1 MNHEY, CDR2 SMNVEV (reference sequence).

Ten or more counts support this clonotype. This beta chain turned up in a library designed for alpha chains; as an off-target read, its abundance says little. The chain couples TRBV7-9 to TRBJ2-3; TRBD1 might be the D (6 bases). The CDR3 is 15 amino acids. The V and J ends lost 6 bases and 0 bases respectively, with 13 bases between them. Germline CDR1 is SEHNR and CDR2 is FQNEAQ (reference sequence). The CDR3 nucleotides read TGTGCCAGCAGTCCGGACAGCTTTAGCACAGATACGCAGTATTTT. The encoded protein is CASSPDSFSTDTQYF.